This record concerns one T cell receptor beta chain sequence. The sample comes from a study of blood T cell repertoires in COVID-19. Allocation to cohorts depended on clinical history reported by the participants. Germline CDR1 LNHDA, CDR2 SQIVND (reference sequence). CDR3 length: 17 residues. V lost 5 bases, J lost 2 bases, and 7 bases stayed unmatched. Clones were sequenced by immunoSEQ multiplex PCR, and TCRdb holds only the in-frame ones, with some missing. The table includes about 180,000 clones, approximately 81% detected once. The origin of this receptor is a man between 60 and 70 years old who had recovered from COVID-19. The genes are TRBV19 and TRBJ2-6, with 9 bases lining up with TRBD1. The sequenced sample was PBMCs or T cells enriched from blood (not recorded which). The CDR3 loop reads CASSVRTGGAGANVLTF. In DNA form, the CDR3 reads TGTGCCAGTAGTGTGAGAACAGGGGGCGCTGGGGCCAACGTCCTGACTTTC.